This TCR beta chain appears in the sequencing data of a study of identical twins. The germline gives CDR1 MNHNS, CDR2 SASEGT. The CDR3 is 14 amino acids. V gave up 6 bases and J gave up 0 bases, with 12 bases separating them. This clonotype was recorded many times. Its target is unknown. General study findings and limits: Abundant beta clonotypes from cord blood had fewer insertions, unlike memory repertoires, which showed none. Analyses of zero insertions could, in part, be confounded by invariant MAIT and iNKT cells.

Template switching added a universal primer site, and cDNA bore unique molecular identifiers. TCRdb reanalysed the 5' RACE reads using MiXCR and keeps one entry per CDR3 protein. The repertoire holds approximately 220,000 distinct CDR3 sequences, with 7.5% as singletons. The same specimen was also included in a second study, on yellow fever vaccine responses in identical twins.

The TCR sequence derives from a woman aged 18 to 35 in good health. This chain joins TRBV6-1 and TRBJ2-7; D tentatively fits TRBD1 or TRBD2 (5 bases each). Sequencing was performed on memory (CD45RO+) T cells sorted from blood. The chain's CDR3 is CASRAPGASYEQYF. As DNA, the CDR3 is TGTGCCAGCAGGGCGCCCGGGGCCTCCTACGAGCAGTACTTC.